The 13 T cell receptor beta chains reported below all come from one sample, sequenced in a study of blood T cells in healthy people across ages. Sample-barcoded 5' priming and a J-beta primer mix drove a second PCR of roughly 6 to 12 cycles. One entry per CDR3 protein, called by TCRdb with MiXCR from the 5' RACE reads. The sample yields 790,000 or so distinct CDR3 sequences, about 47% seen once. Sequenced material: blood. Source of these receptors: an elderly man in good health.

This clonotype showed up many times. The gene calls are TRBV7-6 and TRBJ2-5; 10 bases match TRBD1. CDR1 and CDR2 (germline): SGHVS, FNYEAQ. The junction had 5 bases not matched to a gene; V was cut back by 0 bases and J by 7 bases. The CDR3 is 15 residues long. DNA of the CDR3: TGTGCCAGCAGCTTAGCGGGACAGGGGACGGCGACCCAGTACTTC. Residues: CASSLAGQGTATQYF.

This clonotype was recorded many times. For the CDR3, the DNA is TGTGCCAGCAGTTCGGGGCCCAAAAGGCCCCTCCACTTT. This encodes CASSSGPKRPLHF. This chain uses TRBV27 with TRBJ1-6, with D possibly TRBD1 on 5 matching bases. Germline V CDR1 and CDR2: MNHEY, SMNVEV (reference sequence). The CDR3 is 13 residues long. Trimming stripped 4 bases from V and 13 bases from J, with 14 bases between.

V usage is TRBV20-1 and J usage is TRBJ1-2; D unclear. Trimming took 3 bases from V and 4 from J, leaving 6 bases between them. This CDR3 region has 11 residues. Looked up from germline, CDR1 is DFQATT and CDR2 is SNEGSKA (reference sequence). The CDR3 coding sequence is TGCAGTGCTAGTAGCACCTATGGCTACACCTTC. This encodes CSASSTYGYTF.

The chain joins TRBV6-5 to TRBJ1-1; D remains ambiguous. Trimming left V 6 bases short and J 0 bases short, with 8 bases between. There are 13 residues in the CDR3. The germline V gene encodes CDR1 MNHEY and CDR2 SVGAGI. The CDR3 sequence is CASRAAMNTEAFF. The CDR3 DNA reads TGTGCCAGCAGGGCAGCAATGAACACTGAAGCTTTCTTT.

This chain joins TRBV7-2 and TRBJ1-6; D call uncertain. The V end was cut by 2 bases, the J end by 9 bases, with 14 bases between. The germline gives CDR1 SGHTA, CDR2 FQGNSA. The CDR3 runs to 15 residues. CDR3 sequence: CASSLSPVMSSPLHF. The DNA of the CDR3 is TGTGCCAGCAGCTTAAGCCCAGTTATGAGTTCACCCCTCCACTTT.

This clonotype was recorded a few times. The V gene is TRBV20-1, the J gene TRBJ2-7; 9 bases fit TRBD1. This CDR3 has 15 residues. The junction had 8 bases not matched to a gene; V was cut back by 1 base and J by 4 bases. CDR1 is DFQATT and CDR2 is SNEGSKA in the germline V gene (reference sequence). The CDR3 DNA reads TGCAGTGCTAGAGCGGCGACAGGGGGAGCGTACGAGCAGTACTTC. It specifies CSARAATGGAYEQYF.

This chain connects TRBV15 to TRBJ2-6; TRBD2 agrees at 14 bases. Germline assignment: CDR1 LNHNV and CDR2 YYDKDF (reference sequence). Unmatched junction bases numbered 8, after V lost 5 bases and J lost 5 bases. The CDR3 is 18 residues long. The CDR3 is CATSRGTSGGFWANVLTF. CDR3 DNA sequence: TGTGCCACCAGCCGCGGGACTAGCGGGGGCTTCTGGGCCAACGTCCTGACTTTC.

The chain is built from TRBV5-1 and TRBJ2-5, with 8 bases fitting TRBD1. The CDR3 length is 17 residues. The trim removed 1 base at V and 4 bases at J, leaving 12 bases unmatched. Germline V gene sequence: CDR1 SGHRS, CDR2 YFSETQ. CDR3 sequence (DNA): TGCGCCAGCAGCTTGCAGGGGGCAGTGATTACGGCAGAGACCCAGTACTTC. Residues: CASSLQGAVITAETQYF.

This clonotype appeared a few times. A much larger clone lies a single base off, so this may be a read error. This chain connects TRBV10-3 to TRBJ2-3, with 8 bases matching TRBD2. The CDR3 extends over 16 amino acids. In germline, CDR1 is ENHRY, CDR2 SYGVKD. The V gene end was trimmed by 4 bases and the J gene end by 4 bases; junction bases not matched to a gene: 10. CDR3 in DNA: TGTGCCATCAGTGTAGGAGCGGGAGATCGTTCAGATACGCAGTATTTT. It yields the protein CAISVGAGDRSDTQYF.

The chain uses TRBV20-1 and TRBJ2-2; TRBD2 matches 8 bases. Germline values: CDR1 DFQATT, CDR2 SNEGSKA (reference sequence). The CDR3 runs 20 residues. The trim removed 1 base at V and 5 bases at J, leaving 21 bases unmatched. CDR3 in amino acids: CSARAHLPPTSGGGTGELFF. The CDR3 bases are TGCAGTGCTAGAGCGCACCTGCCCCCTACTAGCGGAGGAGGGACCGGGGAGCTGTTTTTT.

This chain connects TRBV20-1 to TRBJ2-4; D might be TRBD1 (5 bases). Germline V gene sequence: CDR1 DFQATT, CDR2 SNEGSKA (reference sequence). The CDR3 contains 14 residues. Deletions cut 3 bases from V and 3 bases from J, with 12 bases between. The CDR3 reads CSASREVYKNIQYF. The CDR3 bases are TGCAGTGCTAGCAGGGAAGTTTACAAAAACATTCAGTACTTC.

CDR3 protein: CATSRTYRGGSNQPQHF. The CDR3 nucleotides are TGTGCCACCAGCAGAACATATAGAGGAGGTAGCAATCAGCCCCAGCATTTT. The chain recombines TRBV15 with TRBJ1-5; no clear D gene. The CDR3 spans 17 residues. V shed 2 bases and J shed 0 bases, with 14 bases lying between them. Germline assignment: CDR1 LNHNV and CDR2 YYDKDF (reference sequence).

Many counts were recorded for this clonotype. V and J are TRBV5-1 and TRBJ2-1, with 7 positions matching TRBD1. The CDR3 loop spans 14 amino acids. Germline-derived CDR1 and CDR2 are SGHRS and YFSETQ. The V segment lost 4 bases and the J segment 5 bases; nucleotides outside the gene matches: 6. The CDR3 DNA sequence: TGCGCCAGCAGCATTGGACAGGTGAACAATGAGCAGTTCTTC. Translating gives CASSIGQVNNEQFF.